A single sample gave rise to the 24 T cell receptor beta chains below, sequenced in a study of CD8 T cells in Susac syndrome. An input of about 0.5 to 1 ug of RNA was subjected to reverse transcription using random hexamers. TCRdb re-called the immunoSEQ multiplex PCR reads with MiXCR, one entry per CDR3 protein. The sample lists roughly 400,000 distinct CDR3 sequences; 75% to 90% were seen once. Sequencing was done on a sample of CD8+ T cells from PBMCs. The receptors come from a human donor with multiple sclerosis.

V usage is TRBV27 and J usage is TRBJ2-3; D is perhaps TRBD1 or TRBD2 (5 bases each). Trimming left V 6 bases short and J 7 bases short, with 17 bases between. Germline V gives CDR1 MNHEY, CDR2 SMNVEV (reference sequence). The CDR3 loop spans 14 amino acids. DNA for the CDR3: TGTGCCAGCAGCCCACCGATCGGGGCCCATACGCAGTATTTT. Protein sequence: CASSPPIGAHTQYF.

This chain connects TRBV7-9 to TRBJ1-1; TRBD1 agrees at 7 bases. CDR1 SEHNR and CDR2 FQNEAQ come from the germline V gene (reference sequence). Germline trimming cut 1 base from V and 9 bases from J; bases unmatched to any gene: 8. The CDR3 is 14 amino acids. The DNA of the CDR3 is TGTGCCAGCAGCTTAGGGGACAGCAGCCTTAAAGCTTTCTTT. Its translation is CASSLGDSSLKAFF.

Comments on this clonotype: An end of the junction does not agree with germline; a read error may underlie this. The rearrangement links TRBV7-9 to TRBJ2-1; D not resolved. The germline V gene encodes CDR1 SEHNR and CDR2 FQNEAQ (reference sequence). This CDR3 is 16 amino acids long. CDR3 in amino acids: CASSTTPDRAYNEQFF. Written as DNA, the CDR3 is TGCGCCAGCAGCACGACACCCGATCGGGCGTACAATGAGCAGTTCTTC.

CDR3 sequence: CASIDRAADTQYF. In DNA form, the CDR3 reads TGTGCCAGCATTGACAGGGCCGCAGATACGCAGTATTTT. This chain joins TRBV6-1 and TRBJ2-3; 7 bases align to TRBD1. J gave up 4 bases and V 7 bases, and 5 bases lay outside the gene matches. The CDR3 extends over 13 amino acids. CDR1 is MNHNS and CDR2 is SASEGT in the germline V gene.

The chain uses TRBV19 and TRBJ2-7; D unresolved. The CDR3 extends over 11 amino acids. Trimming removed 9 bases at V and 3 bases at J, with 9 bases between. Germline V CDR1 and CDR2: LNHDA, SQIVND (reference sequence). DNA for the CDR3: TGTGCCAGCGGATCTTTCTACGAGCAGTACTTC. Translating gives CASGSFYEQYF.

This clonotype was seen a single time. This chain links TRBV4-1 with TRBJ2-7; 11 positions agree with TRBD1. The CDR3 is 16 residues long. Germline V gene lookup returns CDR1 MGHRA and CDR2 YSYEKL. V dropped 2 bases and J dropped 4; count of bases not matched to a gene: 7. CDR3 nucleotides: TGCGCCAGCAGCCAAAATGAGGGACAGGGGGAGTACGAGCAGTACTTC. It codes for CASSQNEGQGEYEQYF.

In DNA, the CDR3 is TGTGCCAGCAGCTTAGAATCGCTGGGGAATGAGCAGTTCTTC. Translating gives CASSLESLGNEQFF. This chain connects TRBV13 to TRBJ2-1; D call uncertain. Germline loops: CDR1 PRHDT, CDR2 FYEKMQ (reference sequence). Trimming left V 1 base short and J 7 bases short, with 11 bases between. The CDR3 sequence is 14 residues long.

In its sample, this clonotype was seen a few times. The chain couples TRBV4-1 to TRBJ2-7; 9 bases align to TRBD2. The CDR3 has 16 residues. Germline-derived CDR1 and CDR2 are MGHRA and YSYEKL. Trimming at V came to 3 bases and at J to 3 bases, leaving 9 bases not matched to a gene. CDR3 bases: TGCGCCAGCAGCCAGCGAGTAGCGGGAGATAGCTACGAGCAGTACTTC. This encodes CASSQRVAGDSYEQYF.

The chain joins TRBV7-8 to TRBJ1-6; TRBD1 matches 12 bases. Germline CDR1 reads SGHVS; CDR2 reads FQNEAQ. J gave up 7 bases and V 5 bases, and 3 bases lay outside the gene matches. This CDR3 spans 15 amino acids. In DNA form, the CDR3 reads TGTGCCAGCAGCGCCGGGACAGGGGGCAATTCACCCCTCCACTTT. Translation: CASSAGTGGNSPLHF.

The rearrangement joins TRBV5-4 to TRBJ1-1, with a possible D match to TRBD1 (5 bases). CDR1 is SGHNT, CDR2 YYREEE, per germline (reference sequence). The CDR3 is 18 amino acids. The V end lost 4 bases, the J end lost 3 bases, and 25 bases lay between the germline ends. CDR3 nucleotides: TGTGCCAGCAGCACAGGTCCGGGACCGCGGGGCGAAGACACTGAAGCTTTCTTT. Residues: CASSTGPGPRGEDTEAFF.

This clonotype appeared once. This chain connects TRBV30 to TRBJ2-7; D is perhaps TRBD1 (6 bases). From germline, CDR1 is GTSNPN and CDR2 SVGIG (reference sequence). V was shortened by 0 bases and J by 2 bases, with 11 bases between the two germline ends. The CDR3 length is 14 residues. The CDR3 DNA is TGTGCCTGGAGTGTCGGGGACACTGCCTACGAGCAGTACTTC. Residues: CAWSVGDTAYEQYF.

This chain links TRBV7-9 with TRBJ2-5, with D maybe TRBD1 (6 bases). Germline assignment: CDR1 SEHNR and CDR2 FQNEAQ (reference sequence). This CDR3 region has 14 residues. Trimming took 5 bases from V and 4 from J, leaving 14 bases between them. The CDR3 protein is CASSHPQGTETQYF. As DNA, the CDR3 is TGTGCCAGCAGCCACCCACAGGGAACAGAGACCCAGTACTTC.

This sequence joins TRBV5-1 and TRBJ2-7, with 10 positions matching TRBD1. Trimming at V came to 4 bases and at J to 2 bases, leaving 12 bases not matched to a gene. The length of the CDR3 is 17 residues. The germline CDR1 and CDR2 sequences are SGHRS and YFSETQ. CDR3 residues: CASSPGPGQGPPYEQYF. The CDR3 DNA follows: TGCGCCAGCAGCCCGGGACCGGGACAGGGGCCTCCCTACGAGCAGTACTTC.

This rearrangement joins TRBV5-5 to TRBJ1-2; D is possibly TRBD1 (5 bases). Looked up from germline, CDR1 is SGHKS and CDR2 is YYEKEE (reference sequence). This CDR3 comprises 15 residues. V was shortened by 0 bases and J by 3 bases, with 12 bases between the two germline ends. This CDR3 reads CASSLGWGPDYGYTF. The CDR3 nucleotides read TGTGCCAGCAGCTTGGGATGGGGCCCAGACTATGGCTACACCTTC.

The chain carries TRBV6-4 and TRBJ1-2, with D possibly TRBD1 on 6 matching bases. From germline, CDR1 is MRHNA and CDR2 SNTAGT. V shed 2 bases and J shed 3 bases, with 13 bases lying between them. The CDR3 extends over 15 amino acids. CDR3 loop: CASSDGATGDYGYTF. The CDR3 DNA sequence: TGTGCCAGCAGTGACGGGGCGACAGGAGACTATGGCTACACCTTC.

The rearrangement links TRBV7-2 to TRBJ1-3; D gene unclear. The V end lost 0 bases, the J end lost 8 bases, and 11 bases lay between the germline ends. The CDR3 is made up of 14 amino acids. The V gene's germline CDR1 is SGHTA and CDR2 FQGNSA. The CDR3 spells CASSLAGGFDTIYF. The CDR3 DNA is TGTGCCAGCAGCTTAGCGGGCGGTTTCGACACCATATATTTT.

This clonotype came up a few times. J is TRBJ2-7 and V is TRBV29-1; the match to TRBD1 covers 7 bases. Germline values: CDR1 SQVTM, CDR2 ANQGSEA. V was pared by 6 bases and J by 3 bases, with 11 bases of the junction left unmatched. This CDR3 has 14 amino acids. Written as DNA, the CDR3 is TGCAGCGTGGTTACGGGACAGAACTACTACGAGCAGTACTTC. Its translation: CSVVTGQNYYEQYF.

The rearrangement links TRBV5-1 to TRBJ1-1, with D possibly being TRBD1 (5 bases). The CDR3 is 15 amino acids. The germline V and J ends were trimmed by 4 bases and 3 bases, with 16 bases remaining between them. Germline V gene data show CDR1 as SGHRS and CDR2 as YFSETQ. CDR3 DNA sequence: TGCGCCAGCAGCCCCCGTCCCCAGGGTGACACTGAAGCTTTCTTT. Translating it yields CASSPRPQGDTEAFF.

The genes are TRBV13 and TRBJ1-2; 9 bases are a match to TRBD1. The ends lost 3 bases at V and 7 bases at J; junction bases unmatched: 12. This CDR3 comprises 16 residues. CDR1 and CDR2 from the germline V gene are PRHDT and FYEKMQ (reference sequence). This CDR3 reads CASSFKFTQGASGYTF. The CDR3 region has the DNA TGTGCCAGCAGCTTTAAGTTCACACAGGGGGCAAGTGGCTACACCTTC.

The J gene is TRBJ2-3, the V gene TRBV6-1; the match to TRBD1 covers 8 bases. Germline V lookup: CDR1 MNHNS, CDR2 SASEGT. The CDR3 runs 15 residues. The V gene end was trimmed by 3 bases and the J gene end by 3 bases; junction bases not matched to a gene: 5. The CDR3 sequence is CASSDRQGMTDTQYF. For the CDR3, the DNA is TGTGCCAGCAGTGATAGACAGGGGATGACAGATACGCAGTATTTT.

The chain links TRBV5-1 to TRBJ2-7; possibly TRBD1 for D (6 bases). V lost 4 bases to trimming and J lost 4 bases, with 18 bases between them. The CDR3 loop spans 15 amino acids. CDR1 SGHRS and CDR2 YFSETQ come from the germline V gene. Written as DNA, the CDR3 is TGCGCCAGCAGCCTAACGGGCGGGCAGGGGTACGAGCAGTACTTC. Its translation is CASSLTGGQGYEQYF.

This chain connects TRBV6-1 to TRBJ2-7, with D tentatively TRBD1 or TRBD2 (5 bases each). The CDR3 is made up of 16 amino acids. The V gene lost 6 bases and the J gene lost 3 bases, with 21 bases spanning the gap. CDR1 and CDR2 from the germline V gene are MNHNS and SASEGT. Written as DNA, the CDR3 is TGTGCCAGCAGCTCATGGGGGATCGGCATCCGCTACGAGCAGTACTTC. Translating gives CASSSWGIGIRYEQYF.

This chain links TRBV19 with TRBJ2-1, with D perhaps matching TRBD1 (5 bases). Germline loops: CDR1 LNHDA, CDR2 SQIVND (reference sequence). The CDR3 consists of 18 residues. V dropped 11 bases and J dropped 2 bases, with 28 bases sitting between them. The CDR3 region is CAAKPSNYWAGPYNEQFF. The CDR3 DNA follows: TGTGCCGCAAAACCTTCGAACTACTGGGCAGGGCCCTACAATGAGCAGTTCTTC. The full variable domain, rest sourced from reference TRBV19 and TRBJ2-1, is DGGITQSPKYLFRKEGQNVTLSCEQNLNHDAMYWYRQDPGQGLRLIYYSQIVNDFQKGDIAEGYSVSREKKESFPLTVTSAQKNPTAFYLCAAKPSNYWAGPYNEQFFGPGTRLTVL.

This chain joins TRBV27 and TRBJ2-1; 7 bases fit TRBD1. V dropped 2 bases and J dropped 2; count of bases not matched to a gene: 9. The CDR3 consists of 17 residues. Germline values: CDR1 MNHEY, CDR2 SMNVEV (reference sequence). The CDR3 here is CASSLTGTETTYNEQFF. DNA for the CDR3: TGTGCCAGCAGTTTAACCGGGACAGAAACCACCTACAATGAGCAGTTCTTC.